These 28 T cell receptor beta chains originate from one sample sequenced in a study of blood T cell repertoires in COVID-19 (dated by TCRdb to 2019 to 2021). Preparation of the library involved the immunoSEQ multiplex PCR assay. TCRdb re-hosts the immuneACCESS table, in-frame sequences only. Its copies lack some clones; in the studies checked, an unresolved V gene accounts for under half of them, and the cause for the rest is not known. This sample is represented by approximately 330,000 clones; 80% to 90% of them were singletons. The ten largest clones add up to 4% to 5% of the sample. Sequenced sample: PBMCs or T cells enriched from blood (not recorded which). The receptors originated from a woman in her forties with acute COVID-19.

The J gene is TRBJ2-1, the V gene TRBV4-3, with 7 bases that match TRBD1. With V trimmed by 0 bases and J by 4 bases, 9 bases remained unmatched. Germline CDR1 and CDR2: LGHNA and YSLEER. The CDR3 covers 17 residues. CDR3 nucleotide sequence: TGCGCCAGCAGCCAAGATTTAGGAGGCAGGGGGTACAATGAGCAGTTCTTC. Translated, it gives CASSQDLGGRGYNEQFF.

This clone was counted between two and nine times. DNA for the CDR3: TGTGCCAGCAGTTACTCGGGTGCGGGAGGAATGTACGAGCAGTACTTC. This codes for CASSYSGAGGMYEQYF. The chain combines TRBV6-5 with TRBJ2-7; TRBD2 agrees at 8 bases. This CDR3 is 16 amino acids long. With V trimmed by 0 bases and J by 4 bases, 8 bases remained unmatched. Germline V gives CDR1 MNHEY, CDR2 SVGAGI.

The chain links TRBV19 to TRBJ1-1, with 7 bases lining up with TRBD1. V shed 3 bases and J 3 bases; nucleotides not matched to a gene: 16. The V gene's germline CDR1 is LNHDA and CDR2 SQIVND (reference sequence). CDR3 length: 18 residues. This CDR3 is CASSIGGHLTGADTEAFF. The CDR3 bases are TGTGCCAGTAGTATTGGGGGCCACTTAACAGGGGCGGACACTGAAGCTTTCTTT.

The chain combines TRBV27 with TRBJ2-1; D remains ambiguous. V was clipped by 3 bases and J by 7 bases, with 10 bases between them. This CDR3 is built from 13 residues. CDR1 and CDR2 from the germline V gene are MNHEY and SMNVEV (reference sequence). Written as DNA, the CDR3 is TGTGCCAGCAGTTTGAGTCCCTGGAATGAGCAGTTCTTC. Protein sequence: CASSLSPWNEQFF.

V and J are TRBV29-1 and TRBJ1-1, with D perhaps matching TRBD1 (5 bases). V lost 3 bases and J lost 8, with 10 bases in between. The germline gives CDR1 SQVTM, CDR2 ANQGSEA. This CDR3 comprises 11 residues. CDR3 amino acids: CSVDRQTEAFF. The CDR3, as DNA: TGCAGCGTTGATAGACAGACCGAAGCTTTCTTT.

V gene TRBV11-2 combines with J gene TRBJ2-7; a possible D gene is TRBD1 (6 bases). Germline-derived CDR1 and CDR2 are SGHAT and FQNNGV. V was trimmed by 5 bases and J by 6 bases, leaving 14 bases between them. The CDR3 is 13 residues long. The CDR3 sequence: CASSPRTTGEQYF. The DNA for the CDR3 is TGTGCCAGCAGCCCGAGGACGACAGGCGAGCAGTACTTC.

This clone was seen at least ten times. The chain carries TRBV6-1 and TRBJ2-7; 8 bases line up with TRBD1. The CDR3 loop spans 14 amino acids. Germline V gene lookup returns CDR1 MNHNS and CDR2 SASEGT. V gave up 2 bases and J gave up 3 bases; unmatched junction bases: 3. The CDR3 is CASSETDRVYEQYF. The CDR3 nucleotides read TGTGCCAGCAGTGAAACGGACAGGGTCTACGAGCAGTACTTC.

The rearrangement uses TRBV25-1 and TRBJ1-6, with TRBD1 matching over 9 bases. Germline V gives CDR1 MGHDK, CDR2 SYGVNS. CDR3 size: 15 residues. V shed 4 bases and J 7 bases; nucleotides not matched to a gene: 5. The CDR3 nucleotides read TGTGCCAGCAGTGCCTCGGACAGGGGAAATTCACCCCTCCACTTT. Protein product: CASSASDRGNSPLHF.

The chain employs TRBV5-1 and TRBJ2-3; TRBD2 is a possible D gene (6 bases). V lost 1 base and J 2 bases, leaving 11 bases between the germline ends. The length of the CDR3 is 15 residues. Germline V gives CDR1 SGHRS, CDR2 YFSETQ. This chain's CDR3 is CASSLQAGYTDTQYF. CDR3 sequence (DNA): TGCGCCAGCAGCTTGCAGGCGGGGTACACAGATACGCAGTATTTT.

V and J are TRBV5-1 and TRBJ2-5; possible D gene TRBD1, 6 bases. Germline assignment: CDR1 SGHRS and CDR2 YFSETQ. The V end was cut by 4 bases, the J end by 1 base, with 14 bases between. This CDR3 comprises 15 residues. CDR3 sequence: CASSPQDSRQETQYF. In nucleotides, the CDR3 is TGCGCCAGCAGCCCGCAGGACAGCCGCCAAGAGACCCAGTACTTC.

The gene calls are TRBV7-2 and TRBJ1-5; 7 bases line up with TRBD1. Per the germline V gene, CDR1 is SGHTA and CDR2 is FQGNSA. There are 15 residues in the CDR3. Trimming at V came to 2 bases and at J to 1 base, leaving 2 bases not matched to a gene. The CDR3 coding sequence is TGTGCCAGCAGCTTACGGGGACAGAGCAATCAGCCCCAGCATTTT. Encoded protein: CASSLRGQSNQPQHF. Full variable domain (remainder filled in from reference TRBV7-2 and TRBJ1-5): GAGVSQSPSNKVTEKGKDVELRCDPISGHTALYWYRQSLGQGLEFLIYFQGNSAPDKSGLPSDRFSAERTGGSVSTLTIQRTQQEDSAVYLCASSLRGQSNQPQHFGDGTRLSIL.

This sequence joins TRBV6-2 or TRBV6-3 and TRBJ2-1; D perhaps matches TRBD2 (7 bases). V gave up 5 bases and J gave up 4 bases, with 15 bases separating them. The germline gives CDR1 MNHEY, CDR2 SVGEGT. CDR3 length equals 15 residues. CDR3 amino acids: CASSRGGQGYNEQFF. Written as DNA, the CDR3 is TGTGCCAGCAGTAGGGGAGGGCAGGGGTACAATGAGCAGTTCTTC.

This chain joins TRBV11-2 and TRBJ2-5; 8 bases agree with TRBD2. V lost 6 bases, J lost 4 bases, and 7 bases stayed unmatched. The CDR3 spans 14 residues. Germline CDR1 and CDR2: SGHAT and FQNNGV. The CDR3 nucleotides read TGTGCCAGCAGTTTCAGCGGGAGAGGAGAGACCCAGTACTTC. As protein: CASSFSGRGETQYF.

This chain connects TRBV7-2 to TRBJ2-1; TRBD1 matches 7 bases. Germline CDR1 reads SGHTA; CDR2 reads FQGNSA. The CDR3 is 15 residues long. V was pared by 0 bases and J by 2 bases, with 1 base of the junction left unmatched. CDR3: CASSLAGQTYNEQFF. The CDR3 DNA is TGTGCCAGCAGCTTAGCGGGACAGACCTACAATGAGCAGTTCTTC. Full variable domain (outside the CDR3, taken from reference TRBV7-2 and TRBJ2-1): GAGVSQSPSNKVTEKGKDVELRCDPISGHTALYWYRQSLGQGLEFLIYFQGNSAPDKSGLPSDRFSAERTGGSVSTLTIQRTQQEDSAVYLCASSLAGQTYNEQFFGPGTRLTVL.

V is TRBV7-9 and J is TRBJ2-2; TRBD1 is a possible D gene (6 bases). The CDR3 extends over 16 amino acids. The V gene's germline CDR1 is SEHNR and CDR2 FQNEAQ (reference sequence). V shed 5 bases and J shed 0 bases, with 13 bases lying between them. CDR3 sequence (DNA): TGTGCCAGCAGCCCCAGGGGCAGAGCGAACACCGGGGAGCTGTTTTTT. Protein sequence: CASSPRGRANTGELFF.

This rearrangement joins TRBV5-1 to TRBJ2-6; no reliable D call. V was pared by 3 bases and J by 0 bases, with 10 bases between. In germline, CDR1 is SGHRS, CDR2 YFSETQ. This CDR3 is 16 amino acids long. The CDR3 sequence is CASSWSTSSGANVLTF. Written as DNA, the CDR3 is TGCGCCAGCAGCTGGTCGACAAGCTCTGGGGCCAACGTCCTGACTTTC.

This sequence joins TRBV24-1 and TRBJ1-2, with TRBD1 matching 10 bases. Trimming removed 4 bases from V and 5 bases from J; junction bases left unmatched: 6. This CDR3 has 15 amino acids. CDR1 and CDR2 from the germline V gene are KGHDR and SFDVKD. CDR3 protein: CATSDPGQGWYGYTF. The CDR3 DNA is TGTGCCACCAGTGACCCGGGACAGGGGTGGTATGGCTACACCTTC.

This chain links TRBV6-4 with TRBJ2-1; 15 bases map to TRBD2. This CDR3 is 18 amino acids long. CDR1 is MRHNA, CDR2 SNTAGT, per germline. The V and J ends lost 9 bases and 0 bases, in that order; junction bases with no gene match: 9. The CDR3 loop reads CARSVGTSGGSSYNEQFF. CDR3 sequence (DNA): TGTGCCAGGTCGGTGGGGACTAGCGGGGGGAGCTCCTACAATGAGCAGTTCTTC.

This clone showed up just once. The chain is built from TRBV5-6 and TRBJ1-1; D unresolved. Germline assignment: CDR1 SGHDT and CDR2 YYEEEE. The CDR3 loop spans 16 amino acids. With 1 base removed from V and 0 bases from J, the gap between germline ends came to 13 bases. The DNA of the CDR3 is TGTGCCAGCAGCTTGCCCCCCAGTCCCTTGAACACTGAAGCTTTCTTT. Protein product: CASSLPPSPLNTEAFF.

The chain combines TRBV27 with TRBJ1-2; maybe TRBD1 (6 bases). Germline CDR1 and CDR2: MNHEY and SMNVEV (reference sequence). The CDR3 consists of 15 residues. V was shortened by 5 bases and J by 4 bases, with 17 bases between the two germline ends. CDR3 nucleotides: TGTGCCAGCAGTCGGTCTACAGGGACGGCCTATGGCTACACCTTC. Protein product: CASSRSTGTAYGYTF.

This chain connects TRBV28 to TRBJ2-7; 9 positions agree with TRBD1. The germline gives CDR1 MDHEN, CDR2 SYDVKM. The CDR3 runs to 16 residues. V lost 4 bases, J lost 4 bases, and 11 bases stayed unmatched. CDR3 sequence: CASSSPTGTGRYEQYF. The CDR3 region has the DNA TGTGCCAGCAGTTCCCCAACAGGGACAGGGCGGTACGAGCAGTACTTC.

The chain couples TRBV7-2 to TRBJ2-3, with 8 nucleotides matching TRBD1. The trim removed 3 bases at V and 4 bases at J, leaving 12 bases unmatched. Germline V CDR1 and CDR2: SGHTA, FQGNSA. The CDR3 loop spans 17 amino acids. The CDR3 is CASSLSRWTGLADTQYF. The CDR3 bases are TGTGCCAGCAGCTTGAGTAGATGGACAGGGCTCGCAGATACGCAGTATTTT.

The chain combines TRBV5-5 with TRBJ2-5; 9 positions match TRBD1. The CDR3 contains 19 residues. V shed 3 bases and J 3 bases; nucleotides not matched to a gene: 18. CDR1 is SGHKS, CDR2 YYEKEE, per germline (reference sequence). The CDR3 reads CASSYGRQETDRGKETQYF. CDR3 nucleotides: TGTGCCAGCAGCTACGGACGACAAGAGACAGACAGGGGGAAAGAGACCCAGTACTTC.

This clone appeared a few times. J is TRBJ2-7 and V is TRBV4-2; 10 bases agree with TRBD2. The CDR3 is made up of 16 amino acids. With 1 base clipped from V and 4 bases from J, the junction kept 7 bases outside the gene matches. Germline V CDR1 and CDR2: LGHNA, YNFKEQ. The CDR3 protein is CASSQGRASGGYEQYF. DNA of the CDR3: TGTGCCAGCAGCCAAGGGAGGGCTAGCGGGGGATACGAGCAGTACTTC.

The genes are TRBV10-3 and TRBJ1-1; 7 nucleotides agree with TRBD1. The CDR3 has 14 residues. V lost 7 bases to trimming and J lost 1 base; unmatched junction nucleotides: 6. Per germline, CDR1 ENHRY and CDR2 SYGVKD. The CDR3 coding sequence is TGTGCCATCATCGCAGGGGGATGGAACACTGAAGCTTTCTTT. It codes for CAIIAGGWNTEAFF.

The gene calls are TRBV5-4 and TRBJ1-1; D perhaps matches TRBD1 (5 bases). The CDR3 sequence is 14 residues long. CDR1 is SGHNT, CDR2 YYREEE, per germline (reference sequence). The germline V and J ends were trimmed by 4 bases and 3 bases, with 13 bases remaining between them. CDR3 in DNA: TGTGCCAGCAGCCCTAGGACGGGGGACACTGAAGCTTTCTTT. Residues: CASSPRTGDTEAFF.

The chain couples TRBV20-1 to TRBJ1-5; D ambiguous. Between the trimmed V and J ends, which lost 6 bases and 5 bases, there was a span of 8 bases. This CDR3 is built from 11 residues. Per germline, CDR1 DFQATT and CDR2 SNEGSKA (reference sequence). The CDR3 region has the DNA TGCAGTGCAGTACAAGATCAGCCCCAGCATTTT. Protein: CSAVQDQPQHF.

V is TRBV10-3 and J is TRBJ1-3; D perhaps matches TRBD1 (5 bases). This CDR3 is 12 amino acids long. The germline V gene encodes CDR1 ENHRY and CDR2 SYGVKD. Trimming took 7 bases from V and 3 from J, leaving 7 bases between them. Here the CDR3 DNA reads TGTGCCATCACTGACAGTGGAAACACCATATATTTT. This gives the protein CAITDSGNTIYF.